The entry below gives a single T cell receptor beta chain sequence along with its context. This record belongs to a study of blood T cell repertoires in COVID-19. Enrollment of patients from Seattle took place during active infection, with longitudinal follow-up. How the authors handled the data: Nucleated cell number was recorded as an estimate derived from reference gene primer amplification. Measured with immunoSEQ multiplex PCR; TCRdb has only the in-frame clones, and not every one. V, J and clone size are taken as reported in that table, and D and trimming were inferred from the DNA itself. The table has roughly 210,000 clones, 80% to 90% seen once. This clonotype originated in an elderly woman with COVID-19, enrolled during active disease. The sequenced sample was peripheral blood.

The CDR3 sequence: CASSRRTSGGANEQFF. The CDR3 nucleotides are TGCGCCAGCAGCCGCAGAACTAGCGGGGGGGCTAATGAGCAGTTCTTC. V is TRBV5-1 and J is TRBJ2-1; 13 positions match TRBD2. Germline V gives CDR1 SGHRS, CDR2 YFSETQ. Trimming at V came to 4 bases and at J to 7 bases, leaving 8 bases not matched to a gene. The length of the CDR3 is 16 residues.